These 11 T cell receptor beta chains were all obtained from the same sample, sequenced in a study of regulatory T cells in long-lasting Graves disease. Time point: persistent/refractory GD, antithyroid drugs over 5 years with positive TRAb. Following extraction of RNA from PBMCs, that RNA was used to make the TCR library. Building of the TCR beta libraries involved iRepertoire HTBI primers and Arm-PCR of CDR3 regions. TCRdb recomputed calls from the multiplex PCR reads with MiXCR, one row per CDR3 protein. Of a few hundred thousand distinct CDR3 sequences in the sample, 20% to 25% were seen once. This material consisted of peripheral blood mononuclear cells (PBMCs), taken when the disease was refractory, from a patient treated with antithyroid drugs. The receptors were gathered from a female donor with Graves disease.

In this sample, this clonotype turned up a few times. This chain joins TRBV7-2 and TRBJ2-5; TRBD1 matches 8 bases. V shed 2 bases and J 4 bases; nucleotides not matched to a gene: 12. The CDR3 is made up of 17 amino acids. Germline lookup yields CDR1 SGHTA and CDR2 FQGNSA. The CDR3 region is CASSLKGTGLFGETQYF. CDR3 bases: TGTGCCAGCAGCTTAAAGGGGACAGGACTCTTTGGAGAGACCCAGTACTTC.

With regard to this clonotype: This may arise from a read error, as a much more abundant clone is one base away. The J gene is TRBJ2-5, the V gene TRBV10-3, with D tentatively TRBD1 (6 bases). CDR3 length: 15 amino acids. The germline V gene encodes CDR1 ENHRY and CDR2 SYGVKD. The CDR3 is CAISEQGSTEETRYF. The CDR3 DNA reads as TGTGCCATCAGTGAACAGGGTTCAACCGAAGAGACCCGGTACTTC.

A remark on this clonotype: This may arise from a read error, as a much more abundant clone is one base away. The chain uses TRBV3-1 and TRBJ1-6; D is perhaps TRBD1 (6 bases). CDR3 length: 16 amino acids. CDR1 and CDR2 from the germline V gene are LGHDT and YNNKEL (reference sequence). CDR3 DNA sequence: TGTGCCAGCAACCAAGACCTCAGGGGCTATAATTCACCCCTCCACTTT. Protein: CASNQDLRGYNSPLHF.

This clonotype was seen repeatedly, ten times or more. The CDR3 region is CSARDQGTYEQYF. For the CDR3, the DNA is TGCAGTGCTAGAGATCAGGGGACCTACGAGCAGTACTTC. The rearrangement links TRBV20-1 to TRBJ2-7; TRBD1 might be the D (6 bases). The V end lost 0 bases, the J end lost 2 bases, and 8 bases lay between the germline ends. Looked up from germline, CDR1 is DFQATT and CDR2 is SNEGSKA (reference sequence). This CDR3 has 13 residues.

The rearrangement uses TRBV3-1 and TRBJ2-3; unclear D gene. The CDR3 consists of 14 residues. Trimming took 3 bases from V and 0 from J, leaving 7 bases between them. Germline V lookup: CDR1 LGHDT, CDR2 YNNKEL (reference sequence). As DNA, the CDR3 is TGTGCCAGCAGCCATCCGGACAGCACAGATACGCAGTATTTT. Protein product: CASSHPDSTDTQYF.

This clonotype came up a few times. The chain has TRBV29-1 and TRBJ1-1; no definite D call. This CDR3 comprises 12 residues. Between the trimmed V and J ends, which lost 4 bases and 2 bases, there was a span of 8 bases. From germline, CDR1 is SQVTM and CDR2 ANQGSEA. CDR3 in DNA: TGCAGCGTTGTTGCAGCAAACACTGAAGCTTTCTTT. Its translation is CSVVAANTEAFF.

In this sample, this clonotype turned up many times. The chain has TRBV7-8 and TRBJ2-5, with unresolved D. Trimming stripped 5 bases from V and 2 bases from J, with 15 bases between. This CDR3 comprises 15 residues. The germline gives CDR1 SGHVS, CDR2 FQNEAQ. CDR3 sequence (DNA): TGTGCCAGCAGCAAAGGAGCTGGCCAACAAGAGACCCAGTACTTC. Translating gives CASSKGAGQQETQYF.

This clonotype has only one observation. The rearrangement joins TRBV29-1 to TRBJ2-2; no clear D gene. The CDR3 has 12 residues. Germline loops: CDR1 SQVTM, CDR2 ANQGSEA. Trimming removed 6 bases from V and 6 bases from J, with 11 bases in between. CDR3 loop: CSVGRASGELFF. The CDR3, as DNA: TGCAGCGTCGGACGGGCCTCCGGGGAGCTGTTTTTT.

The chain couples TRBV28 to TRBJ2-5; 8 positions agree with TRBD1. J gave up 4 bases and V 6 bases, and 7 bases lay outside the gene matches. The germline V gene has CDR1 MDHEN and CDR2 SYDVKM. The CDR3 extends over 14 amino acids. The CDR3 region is CASSFRGRGETQYF. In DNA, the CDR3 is TGTGCCAGCAGCTTCAGGGGGCGCGGAGAGACCCAGTACTTC. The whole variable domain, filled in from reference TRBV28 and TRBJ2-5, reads DVKVTQSSRYLVKRTGEKVFLECVQDMDHENMFWYRQDPGLGLRLIYFSYDVKMKEKGDIPEGYSVSREKKERFSLILESASTNQTSMYLCASSFRGRGETQYFGPGTRLLVL.

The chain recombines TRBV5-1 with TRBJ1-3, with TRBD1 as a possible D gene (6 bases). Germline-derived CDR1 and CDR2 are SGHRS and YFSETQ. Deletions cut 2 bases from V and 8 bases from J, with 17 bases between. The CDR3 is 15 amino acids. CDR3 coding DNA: TGCGCCAGCAGCTTACTAGGACAGATAGAGGACACCATATATTTT. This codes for CASSLLGQIEDTIYF.

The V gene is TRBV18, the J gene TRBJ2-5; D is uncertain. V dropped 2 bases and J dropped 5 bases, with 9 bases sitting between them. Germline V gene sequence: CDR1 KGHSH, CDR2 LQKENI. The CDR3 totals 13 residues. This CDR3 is CASSPGHRETQYF. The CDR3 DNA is TGTGCCAGCTCACCAGGTCATAGGGAGACCCAGTACTTC.